Listed below are T cell receptor beta chains from one sample, sequenced in a study of blood T cell repertoires in COVID-19. Generated by immunoSEQ multiplex PCR, the TCRdb table keeps only in-frame clones and is missing some. The repertoire consists of about 58,000 clones, with about 75% occurring once and the leading ten covering about 29%. The material sequenced was peripheral blood. The receptors were sampled from a human donor in a cohort sampled during active COVID-19. Each CDR3 is given with its conserved first and last residue. Fields, in order: V gene, clone size, J gene, D gene, CDR3 DNA, CDR3 protein. A D gene is named only where the DNA matches it firmly. Size is omitted from some rows. Given values are once, few, many or a class for expanded clones.

TRBV5-4	-	TRBJ1-2	-	TGTGCCAGCAGCTTGCCGGGGAACTATGGCTACACCTTC	CASSLPGNYGYTF
TRBV6-1	-	TRBJ2-7	-	TGTGCCAGCAGTGAACCAGGGGAAGGGACCTACGAGCAGTACTTC	CASSEPGEGTYEQYF
TRBV10-3	-	TRBJ2-2	TRBD2	TGTGCCTCCCGGCCGGTAGCGGGAGGTGGGACCGGGGAGCTGTTTTTT	CASRPVAGGGTGELFF
TRBV27	few	TRBJ2-3	TRBD2	TGTGCCAGCTTACCCAGGCGGGGGGCAAGCACAGATACGCAGTATTTT	CASLPRRGASTDTQYF
TRBV9	few	TRBJ2-5	-	TGTGCCAGCAGCTCAACCGGGACTGTCCAAGAGACCCAGTACTTC	CASSSTGTVQETQYF
TRBV2	-	TRBJ1-4	TRBD1	TGTGCCAGCAGAGGACAGGGCCTCGCAACTAATGAAAAACTGTTTTTT	CASRGQGLATNEKLFF
TRBV4-3	-	TRBJ1-5	TRBD1	TGCGCCAGCAGCCCACAGGGGAATCAGCCCCAGCATTTT	CASSPQGNQPQHF
TRBV6-2/TRBV6-3	-	TRBJ2-5	TRBD2	TGTGCCAGCAGCCACGGTCTAGCGGGGGAGTACTTC	CASSHGLAGEYF
TRBV10-3	-	TRBJ1-2	-	TGTGCCATCAGTGAGGGGCAGGATGGCTACACCTTC	CAISEGQDGYTF
TRBV19	-	TRBJ1-1	-	TGTGCCACCTCAACTCCTCTGATGAACACTGAAGCTTTCTTT	CATSTPLMNTEAFF
TRBV9	-	TRBJ2-2	-	TGTGCCAGCAGCGTTAGCCCCCGGAACACCGGGGAGCTGTTTTTT	CASSVSPRNTGELFF
TRBV6-5	-	TRBJ1-1	-	TGTGCCAGCAGTTACCCAGGGCGAGCTTTCTTT	CASSYPGRAFF
TRBV18	-	TRBJ1-4	TRBD1	TGTGCCAGCTCATCTACAGGGGAGAGTGAAAAACTGTTTTTT	CASSSTGESEKLFF
TRBV25-1	-	TRBJ2-7	-	TGTGCCAGCAGTGAGGGTAGAGGGAGTATCTCCTACGAGCAGTACTTC	CASSEGRGSISYEQYF
TRBV6-5	few	TRBJ2-7	TRBD2	TGTGCCAGCAGGACCGGGACTAGCAGTTCCGAGCAGTACTTC	CASRTGTSSSEQYF
TRBV3-1/TRBV3-2	-	TRBJ2-5	TRBD1	TGTGCCAGCAGCCTAACCGGACAGGGGGAAGAGACCCAGTACTTC	CASSLTGQGEETQYF
TRBV5-4	-	TRBJ1-1	-	TGTGCCAGCAGCTTAATACAGGGTAGAAACACTGAAGCTTTCTTT	CASSLIQGRNTEAFF
TRBV27	-	TRBJ2-7	-	TGTGCCAGCAGTTTAGGCTCGCACTCCTACGAGCAGTACTTC	CASSLGSHSYEQYF
TRBV27	-	TRBJ2-7	-	TGTGCCAGCAGGAGGGGGGGACAAGTCCACGAGCAGTACTTC	CASRRGGQVHEQYF
TRBV4-2	-	TRBJ1-2	-	TGTGCCAGCAGCCAAGAAAAGGGGCGCGGCTATGGCTACACCTTC	CASSQEKGRGYGYTF
TRBV3-1/TRBV3-2	many	TRBJ2-1	-	TGTGCCAGCAGCTTCCTAGCGTTGAATGAGCAGTTCTTC	CASSFLALNEQFF
TRBV13	few	TRBJ2-7	TRBD2	TGTGCCAGCAGCTTAGGCCTGGGGACTAGCGGGTACGAGCAGTACTTC	CASSLGLGTSGYEQYF
TRBV7-9	-	TRBJ1-5	-	TGTGCCAGCAGCTTAGGTCAGGTTGGTCAGCCCCAGCATTTT	CASSLGQVGQPQHF
TRBV11-2	-	TRBJ1-3	TRBD1	TGTGCCAGCAGCAGAGGGACAGGGCTTTTCTCTGGAAACACCATATATTTT	CASSRGTGLFSGNTIYF
TRBV4-2	-	TRBJ2-1	TRBD2	TGTGCCAGCAGCCAAGCCGGGACTAGCGCCGACAATGAGCAGTTCTTC	CASSQAGTSADNEQFF
TRBV10-3	few	TRBJ2-7	TRBD2	TGTGCCATCAGTGAGGGACTAGCGGGAGGGCTCGAGCAGTACTTC	CAISEGLAGGLEQYF
TRBV30	-	TRBJ1-3	-	TGTGCCTGGAGTCCCCCCCCTGGCCCTAGCTCTGGAAACACCATATATTTT	CAWSPPPGPSSGNTIYF
TRBV2	-	TRBJ2-1	-	TGTGCCACTCGAGAAAGGGGCCTCGAGCAGTTCTTC	CATRERGLEQFF
TRBV11-2	-	TRBJ1-1	-	TGTGCCAGCAGCCAACAGGGTTTCGGAGCTTTCTTT	CASSQQGFGAFF
TRBV25-1	-	TRBJ2-3	-	TGTGCCAGCAGTGAATCCACCTTCTCCCGCAACTTGCAGTATTTT	CASSESTFSRNLQYF
TRBV24-1	once	TRBJ2-1	TRBD1	TGTGCCACCAGTGAATCACCCCCCGGGACAGGGGTGGGCAATGAGCAGTTCTTC	CATSESPPGTGVGNEQFF
TRBV7-9	-	TRBJ2-6	-	TGTGCCAGCACCGGGGGCAGCTCTGGGGCCAACGTCCTGACTTTC	CASTGGSSGANVLTF
TRBV5-4	-	TRBJ2-6	-	TGTGCCAGCAGCCTCGGGGGCTCTGGGGCCAACGTCCTGACTTTC	CASSLGGSGANVLTF
TRBV14	-	TRBJ2-2	-	TGTGCCAGCAGGGACAATTTCAATGGGGAGCTGTTTTTT	CASRDNFNGELFF
TRBV5-6	-	TRBJ1-2	-	TGTGCCAGCAGCTTGGATATGGCAGGGAACTATGGCTACACCTTC	CASSLDMAGNYGYTF
TRBV18	few	TRBJ1-2	TRBD1	TGTGCCAGCTCAAAAGACAGGGACCCTAGGTATGGCTACACCTTC	CASSKDRDPRYGYTF
TRBV7-2	-	TRBJ1-1	TRBD1	TGTGCCAGCAGCGTCGGGACAGGGAACACTGAAGCTTTCTTT	CASSVGTGNTEAFF
TRBV18	once	TRBJ2-2	TRBD1	TGTGCCAGCTCACCAGGGACAGGCGGGAACACCGGGGAGCTGTTTTTT	CASSPGTGGNTGELFF
TRBV7-9	few	TRBJ1-1	-	TGTGCCAGCAGCTTAGTTTGGGGCGCAAACACTGAAGCTTTCTTT	CASSLVWGANTEAFF
TRBV19	many	TRBJ1-6	-	TGTGCCACCTGGGTCCTCGGGTCACCCCTCCACTTT	CATWVLGSPLHF
TRBV12-5	-	TRBJ2-5	-	TGTGCTAGTGGTTCGAGGGATTGGGAGACCCAGTACTTC	CASGSRDWETQYF
TRBV9	once	TRBJ1-2	-	TGTGCCAGCAGCGCCGTATTACAGGGATTGGAGGGCTACACCTTC	CASSAVLQGLEGYTF
TRBV5-6	few	TRBJ2-3	-	TGTGCCAGCAGTATGGGGCACACAGATACGCAGTATTTT	CASSMGHTDTQYF
TRBV28	once	TRBJ2-1	TRBD2	TGTGCCAGCACCATGGGACTAGCAGCTAATGAGCAGTTCTTC	CASTMGLAANEQFF
TRBV28	-	TRBJ2-7	-	TGTGCCAGCAGTTTAGGGCAGTCCTACGAGCAGTACTTC	CASSLGQSYEQYF
TRBV28	few	TRBJ2-1	-	TGTGCCAGCACCCCCTTTACAGGAGGGGTCAATGAGCAGTTCTTC	CASTPFTGGVNEQFF
TRBV19	-	TRBJ2-2	TRBD2	TGTGCCAGTAACCTAGCGGGAACCAACACCGGGGAGCTGTTTTTT	CASNLAGTNTGELFF
TRBV10-2	-	TRBJ2-1	TRBD2	TGCGCCACACTAGCGGGGGAATACAATGAGCAGTTCTTC	CATLAGEYNEQFF
TRBV6-1	-	TRBJ1-3	-	TGTGCCAGCAGTGAACCGGCGGGTTTCACGTCTGGAAACACCATATATTTT	CASSEPAGFTSGNTIYF
TRBV7-2	-	TRBJ2-7	TRBD1	TGTGCCAGCAGCTTTGCACAGGGGACGAGAGAGCAGTACTTC	CASSFAQGTREQYF
TRBV6-2/TRBV6-3	-	TRBJ2-1	TRBD2	TGTGCCAGCAGTTCGACTAGCGGGGCAATATACAATGAGCAGTTCTTC	CASSSTSGAIYNEQFF
TRBV4-1	once	TRBJ2-5	-	TGCGCCAGCAGCCAGGGGCCCGTTGGCGAGACCCAGTACTTC	CASSQGPVGETQYF
TRBV7-9	-	TRBJ2-5	-	TGTGCCAGCAGCTTAGCGGCCCAAGAGACCCAGTACTTC	CASSLAAQETQYF
TRBV11-2	-	TRBJ2-1	TRBD2	TGTGCCAGCAGCTTAGGCATGACTAGCGCCGAGCAGTTCTTC	CASSLGMTSAEQFF